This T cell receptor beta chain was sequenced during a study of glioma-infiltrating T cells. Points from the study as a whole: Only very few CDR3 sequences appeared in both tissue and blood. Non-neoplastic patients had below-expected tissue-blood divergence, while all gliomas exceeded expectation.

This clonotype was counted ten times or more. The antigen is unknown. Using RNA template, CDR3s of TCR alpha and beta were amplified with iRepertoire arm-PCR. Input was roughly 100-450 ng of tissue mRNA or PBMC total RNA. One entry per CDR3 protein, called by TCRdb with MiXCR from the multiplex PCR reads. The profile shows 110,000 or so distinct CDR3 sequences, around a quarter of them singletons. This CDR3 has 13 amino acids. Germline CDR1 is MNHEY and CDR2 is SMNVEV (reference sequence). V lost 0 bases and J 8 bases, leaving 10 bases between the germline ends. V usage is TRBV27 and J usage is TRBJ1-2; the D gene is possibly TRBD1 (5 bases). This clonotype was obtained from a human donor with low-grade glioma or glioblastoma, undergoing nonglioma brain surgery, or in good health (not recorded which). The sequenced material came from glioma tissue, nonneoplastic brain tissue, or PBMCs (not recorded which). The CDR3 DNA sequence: TGTGCCAGCAGTTTATCAGGGACTCGGGGCTACACCTTC. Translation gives CASSLSGTRGYTF.